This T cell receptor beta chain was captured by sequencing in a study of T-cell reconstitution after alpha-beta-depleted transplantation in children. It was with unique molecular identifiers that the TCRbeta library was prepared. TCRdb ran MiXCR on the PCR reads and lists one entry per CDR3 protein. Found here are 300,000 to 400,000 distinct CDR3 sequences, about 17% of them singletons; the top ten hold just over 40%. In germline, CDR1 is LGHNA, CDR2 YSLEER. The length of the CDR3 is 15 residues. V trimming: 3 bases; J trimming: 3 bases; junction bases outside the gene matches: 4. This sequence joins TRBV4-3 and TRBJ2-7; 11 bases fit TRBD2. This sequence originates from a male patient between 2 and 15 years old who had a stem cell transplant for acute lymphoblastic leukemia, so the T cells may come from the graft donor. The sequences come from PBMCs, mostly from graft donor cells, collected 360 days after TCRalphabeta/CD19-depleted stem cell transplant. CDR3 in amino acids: CASSQTSGNRYEQYF. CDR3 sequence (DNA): TGCGCCAGCAGCCAGACTAGCGGGAACCGCTACGAGCAGTACTTC.